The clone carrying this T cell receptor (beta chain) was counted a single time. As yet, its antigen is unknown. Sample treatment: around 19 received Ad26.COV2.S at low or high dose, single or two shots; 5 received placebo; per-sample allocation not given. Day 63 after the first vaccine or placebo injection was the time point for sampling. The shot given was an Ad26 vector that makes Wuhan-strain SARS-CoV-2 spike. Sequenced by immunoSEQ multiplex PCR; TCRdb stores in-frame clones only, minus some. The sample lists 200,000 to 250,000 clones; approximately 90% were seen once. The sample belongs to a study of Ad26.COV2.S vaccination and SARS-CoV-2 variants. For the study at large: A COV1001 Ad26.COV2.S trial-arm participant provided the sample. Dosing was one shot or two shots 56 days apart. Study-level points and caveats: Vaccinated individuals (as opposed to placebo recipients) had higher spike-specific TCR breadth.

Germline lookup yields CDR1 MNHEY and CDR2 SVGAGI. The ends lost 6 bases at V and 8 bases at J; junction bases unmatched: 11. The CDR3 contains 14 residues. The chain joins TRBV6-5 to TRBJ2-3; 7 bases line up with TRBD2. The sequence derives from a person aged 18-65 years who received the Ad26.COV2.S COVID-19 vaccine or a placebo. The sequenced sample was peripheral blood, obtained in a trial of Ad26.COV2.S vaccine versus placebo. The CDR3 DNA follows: TGTGCCAGCAGGGGAGCGGGGCTGGAGGGTACGCAGTATTTT. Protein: CASRGAGLEGTQYF.